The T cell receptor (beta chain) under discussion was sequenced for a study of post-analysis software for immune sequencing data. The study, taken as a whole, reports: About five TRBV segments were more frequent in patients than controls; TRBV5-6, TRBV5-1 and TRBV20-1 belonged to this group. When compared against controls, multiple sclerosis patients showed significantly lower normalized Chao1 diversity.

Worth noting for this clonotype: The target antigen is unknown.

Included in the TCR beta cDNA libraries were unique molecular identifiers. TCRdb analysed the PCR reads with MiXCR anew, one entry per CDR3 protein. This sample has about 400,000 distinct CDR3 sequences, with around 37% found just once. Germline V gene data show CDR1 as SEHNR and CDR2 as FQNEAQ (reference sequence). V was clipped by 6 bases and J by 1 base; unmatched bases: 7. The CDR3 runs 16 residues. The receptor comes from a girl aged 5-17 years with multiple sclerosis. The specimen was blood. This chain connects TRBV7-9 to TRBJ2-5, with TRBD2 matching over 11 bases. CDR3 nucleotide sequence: TGTGCCAGCAGTTTCCGACTAGCGGGGATCCAAGAGACCCAGTACTTC. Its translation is CASSFRLAGIQETQYF.